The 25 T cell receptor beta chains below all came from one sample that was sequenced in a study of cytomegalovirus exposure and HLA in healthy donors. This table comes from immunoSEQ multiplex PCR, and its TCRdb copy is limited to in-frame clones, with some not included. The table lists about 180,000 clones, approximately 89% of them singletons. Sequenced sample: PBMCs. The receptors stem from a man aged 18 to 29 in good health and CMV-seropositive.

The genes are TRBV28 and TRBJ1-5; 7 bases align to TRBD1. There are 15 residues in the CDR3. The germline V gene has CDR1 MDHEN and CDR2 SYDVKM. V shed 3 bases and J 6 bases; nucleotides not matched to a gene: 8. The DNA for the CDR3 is TGTGCCAGCAGTTTTTTCTCTAGGGGGCTTCAGCCCCAGCATTTT. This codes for CASSFFSRGLQPQHF.

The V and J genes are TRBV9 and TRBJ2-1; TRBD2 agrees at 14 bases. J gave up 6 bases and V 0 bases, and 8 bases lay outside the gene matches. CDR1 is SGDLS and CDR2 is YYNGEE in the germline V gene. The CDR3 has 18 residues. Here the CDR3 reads CASSVATSGRVPTNEQFF. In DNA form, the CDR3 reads TGTGCCAGCAGCGTAGCGACTAGCGGGAGGGTCCCCACCAATGAGCAGTTCTTC.

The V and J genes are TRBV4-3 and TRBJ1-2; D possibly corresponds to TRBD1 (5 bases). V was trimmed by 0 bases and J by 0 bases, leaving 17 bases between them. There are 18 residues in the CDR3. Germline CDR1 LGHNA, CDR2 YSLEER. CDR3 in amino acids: CASSQDPQLAGPNYGYTF. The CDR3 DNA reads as TGCGCCAGCAGCCAAGATCCCCAATTAGCAGGGCCTAACTATGGCTACACCTTC.

CDR3 DNA: TGTGCCAGCAGTGAATACCTCGGGACAAGCTACAATGAGCAGTTCTTC. This gives the protein CASSEYLGTSYNEQFF. V is TRBV25-1 and J is TRBJ2-1; D may be TRBD1 (6 bases). The ends were cut back, 0 bases at V and 3 bases at J, with 12 bases in the middle. The CDR3 totals 16 residues. Germline CDR1 and CDR2: MGHDK and SYGVNS.

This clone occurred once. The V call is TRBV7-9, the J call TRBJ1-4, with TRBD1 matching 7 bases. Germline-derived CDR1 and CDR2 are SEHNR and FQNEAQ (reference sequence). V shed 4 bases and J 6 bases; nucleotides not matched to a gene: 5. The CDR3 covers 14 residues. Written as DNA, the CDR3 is TGTGCCAGCAGCTCAGCCGGGACAGATGAAAAACTGTTTTTT. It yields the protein CASSSAGTDEKLFF. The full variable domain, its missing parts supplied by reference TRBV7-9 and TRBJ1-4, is DTGVSQNPRHKITKRGQNVTFRCDPISEHNRLYWYRQTLGQGPEFLTYFQNEAQLEKSRLLSDRFSAERPKGSFSTLEIQRTEQGDSAMYLCASSSAGTDEKLFFGSGTQLSVL.

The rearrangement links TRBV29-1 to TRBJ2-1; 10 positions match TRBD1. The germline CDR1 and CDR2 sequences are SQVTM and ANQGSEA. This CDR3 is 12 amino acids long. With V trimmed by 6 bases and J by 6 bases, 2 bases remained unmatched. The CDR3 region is CSVRTGGNEQFF. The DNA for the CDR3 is TGCAGCGTAAGGACAGGGGGCAATGAGCAGTTCTTC.

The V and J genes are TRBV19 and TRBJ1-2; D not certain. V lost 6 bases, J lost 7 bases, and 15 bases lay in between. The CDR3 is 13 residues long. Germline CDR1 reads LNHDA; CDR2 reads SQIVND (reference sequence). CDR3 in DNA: TGTGCCAGTAGCCCGGCCCTTCCGGGTGGCTACACCTTC. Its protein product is CASSPALPGGYTF.

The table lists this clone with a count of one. CDR3 in amino acids: CASSLTSGAGEQYF. CDR3 sequence (DNA): TGTGCCAGCAGCTTGACTAGCGGGGCGGGCGAGCAGTACTTC. This sequence joins TRBV5-4 and TRBJ2-7, with 10 bases identical to TRBD2. The CDR3 runs to 14 residues. Trimming took 1 base from V and 6 from J; bases not matched to a gene: 4. CDR1 is SGHNT, CDR2 YYREEE, per germline (reference sequence).

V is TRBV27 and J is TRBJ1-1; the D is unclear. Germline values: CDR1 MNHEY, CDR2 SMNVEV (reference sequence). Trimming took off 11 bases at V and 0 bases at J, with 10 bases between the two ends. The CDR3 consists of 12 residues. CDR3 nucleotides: TGTGCCGCAGGATTGGTGAACACTGAAGCTTTCTTT. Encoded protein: CAAGLVNTEAFF.

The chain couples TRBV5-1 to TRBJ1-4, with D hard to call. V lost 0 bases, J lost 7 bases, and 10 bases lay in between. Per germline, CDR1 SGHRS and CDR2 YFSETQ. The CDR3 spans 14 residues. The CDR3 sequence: CASSLGGSREKLFF. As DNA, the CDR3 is TGCGCCAGCAGCTTGGGAGGGTCCCGTGAAAAACTGTTTTTT. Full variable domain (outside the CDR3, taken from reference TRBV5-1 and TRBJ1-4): KAGVTQTPRYLIKTRGQQVTLSCSPISGHRSVSWYQQTPGQGLQFLFEYFSETQRNKGNFPGRFSGRQFSNSRSEMNVSTLELGDSALYLCASSLGGSREKLFFGSGTQLSVL.

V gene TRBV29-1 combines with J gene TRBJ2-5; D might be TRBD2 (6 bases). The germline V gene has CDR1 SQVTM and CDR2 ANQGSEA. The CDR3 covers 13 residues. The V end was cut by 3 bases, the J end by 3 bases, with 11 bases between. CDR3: CSVDGGTEETQYF. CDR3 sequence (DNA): TGCAGCGTTGATGGGGGGACTGAAGAGACCCAGTACTTC.

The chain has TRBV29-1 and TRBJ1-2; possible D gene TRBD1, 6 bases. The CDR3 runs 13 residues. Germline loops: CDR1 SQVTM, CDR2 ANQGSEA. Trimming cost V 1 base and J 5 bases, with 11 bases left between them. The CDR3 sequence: CSVEVGQGYGYTF. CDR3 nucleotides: TGCAGCGTTGAAGTTGGTCAGGGGTATGGCTACACCTTC.

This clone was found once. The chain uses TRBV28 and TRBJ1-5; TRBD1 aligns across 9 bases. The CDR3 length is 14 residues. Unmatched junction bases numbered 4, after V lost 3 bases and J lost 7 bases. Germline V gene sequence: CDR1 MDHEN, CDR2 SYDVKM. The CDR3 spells CASSLGQGRQPQHF. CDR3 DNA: TGTGCCAGCAGTTTGGGACAGGGACGACAGCCCCAGCATTTT.

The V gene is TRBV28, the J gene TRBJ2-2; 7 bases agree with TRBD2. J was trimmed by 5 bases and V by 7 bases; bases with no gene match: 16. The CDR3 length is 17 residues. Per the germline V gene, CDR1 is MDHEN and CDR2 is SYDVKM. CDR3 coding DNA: TGTGCCAGCAATTCCCTCGGGGGAGGGATAAGGACCGGGGAGCTGTTTTTT. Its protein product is CASNSLGGGIRTGELFF.

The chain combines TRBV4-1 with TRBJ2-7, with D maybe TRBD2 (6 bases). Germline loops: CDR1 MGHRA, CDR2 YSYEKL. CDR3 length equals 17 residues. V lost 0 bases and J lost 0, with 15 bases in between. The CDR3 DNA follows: TGCGCCAGCAGCCAAGAGAGGATCTATAGCGGCTCCTACGAGCAGTACTTC. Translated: CASSQERIYSGSYEQYF.

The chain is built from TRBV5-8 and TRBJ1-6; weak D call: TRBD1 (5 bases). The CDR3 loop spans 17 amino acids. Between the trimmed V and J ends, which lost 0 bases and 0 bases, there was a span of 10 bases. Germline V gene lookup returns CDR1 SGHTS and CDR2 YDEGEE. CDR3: CASSLAGTSSYNSPLHF. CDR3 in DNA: TGTGCCAGCAGCTTGGCCGGGACTAGCTCCTATAATTCACCCCTCCACTTT.

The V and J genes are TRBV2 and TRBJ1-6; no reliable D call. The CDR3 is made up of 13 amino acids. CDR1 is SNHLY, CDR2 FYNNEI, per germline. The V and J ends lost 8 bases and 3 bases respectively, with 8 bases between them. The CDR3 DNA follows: TGTGCCAGCTTCAAGAGCTATAATTCACCCCTCCACTTT. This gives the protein CASFKSYNSPLHF.

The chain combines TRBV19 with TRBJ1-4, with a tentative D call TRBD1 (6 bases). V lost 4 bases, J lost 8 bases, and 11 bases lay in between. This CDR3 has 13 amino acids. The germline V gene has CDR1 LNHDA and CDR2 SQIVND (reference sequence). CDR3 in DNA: TGTGCCAGTAGTACAGGGGTAGGAGAAAAACTGTTTTTT. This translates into CASSTGVGEKLFF.

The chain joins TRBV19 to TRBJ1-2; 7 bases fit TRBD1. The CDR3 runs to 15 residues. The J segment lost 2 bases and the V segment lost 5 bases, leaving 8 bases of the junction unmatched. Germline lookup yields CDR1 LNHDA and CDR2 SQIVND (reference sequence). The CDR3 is CASSSGDSGNYGYTF. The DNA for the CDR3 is TGTGCCAGTAGTTCAGGGGACAGCGGAAACTATGGCTACACCTTC.

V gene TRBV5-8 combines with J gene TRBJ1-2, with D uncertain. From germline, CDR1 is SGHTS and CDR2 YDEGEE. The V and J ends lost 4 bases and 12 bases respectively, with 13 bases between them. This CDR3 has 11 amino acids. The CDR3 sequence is CASSPTLKNTF. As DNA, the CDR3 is TGTGCCAGCAGCCCGACATTGAAGAACACCTTC.

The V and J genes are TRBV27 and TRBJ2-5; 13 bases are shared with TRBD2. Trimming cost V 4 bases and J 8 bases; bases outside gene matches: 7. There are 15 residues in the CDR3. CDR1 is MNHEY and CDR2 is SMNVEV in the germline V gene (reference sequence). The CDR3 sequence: CASSWTGTSGVTQYF. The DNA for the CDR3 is TGTGCCAGCAGTTGGACCGGGACTAGCGGGGTAACCCAGTACTTC.

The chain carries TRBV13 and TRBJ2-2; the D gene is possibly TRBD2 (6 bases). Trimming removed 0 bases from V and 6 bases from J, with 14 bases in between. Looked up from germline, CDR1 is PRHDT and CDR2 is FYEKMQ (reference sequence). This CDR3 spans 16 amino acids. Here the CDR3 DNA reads TGTGCCAGCAGCTTAGGGGAGGGAAGACGATCCGGGGAGCTGTTTTTT. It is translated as CASSLGEGRRSGELFF.

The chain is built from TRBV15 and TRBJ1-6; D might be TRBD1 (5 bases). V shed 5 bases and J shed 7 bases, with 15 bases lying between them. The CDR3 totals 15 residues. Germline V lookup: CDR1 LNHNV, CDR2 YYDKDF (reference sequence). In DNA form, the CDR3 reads TGTGCCACCAGCCTAGATCAGGGCCGAAATTCACCCCTCCACTTT. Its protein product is CATSLDQGRNSPLHF.

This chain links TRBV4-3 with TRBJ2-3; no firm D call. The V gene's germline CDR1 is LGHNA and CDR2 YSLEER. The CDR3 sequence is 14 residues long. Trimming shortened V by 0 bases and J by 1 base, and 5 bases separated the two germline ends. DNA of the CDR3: TGCGCCAGCAGCCAAGAGCGCGGCACAGATACGCAGTATTTT. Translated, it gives CASSQERGTDTQYF.

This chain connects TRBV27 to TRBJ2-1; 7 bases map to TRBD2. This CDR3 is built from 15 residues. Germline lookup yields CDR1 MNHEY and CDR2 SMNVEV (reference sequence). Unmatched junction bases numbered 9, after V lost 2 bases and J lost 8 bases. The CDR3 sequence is CASSLIGGGPYEQFF. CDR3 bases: TGTGCCAGCAGTTTAATCGGGGGAGGGCCCTATGAGCAGTTCTTC.